These 23 T cell receptor beta chains originate from one sample sequenced in a study of beta chain features in type 1 diabetes. Study observations and caveats: Moderate yet significant TCRB CDR3 shortening was seen in Type 1 diabetes patients in all four CD4+ subsets.

What these receptors recognize is not known. The entirety of the isolated RNA underwent reverse transcription, so expressed TCRB transcripts were sequenced. TCRdb's table, derived via immunoSEQ multiplex PCR, lists solely in-frame clones and lacks some. The sample includes some 150,000 clones, approximately 8.8% of them seen just once. Material for sequencing was central memory CD4+ T cells from blood. The receptor source for this set is a woman aged 25-40 years with type 1 diabetes.

The CDR3: CASSVGQDYGYTF. CDR3 coding DNA: TGTGCCAGCAGCGTGGGACAGGACTATGGCTACACCTTC. This chain connects TRBV9 to TRBJ1-2; 8 bases fit TRBD1. This CDR3 spans 13 amino acids. J was trimmed by 3 bases and V by 2 bases; bases with no gene match: 0. CDR1 and CDR2 from the germline V gene are SGDLS and YYNGEE.

This clone occurred a few times. V usage is TRBV19 and J usage is TRBJ1-1; unclear D gene. Germline CDR1 reads LNHDA; CDR2 reads SQIVND (reference sequence). The CDR3 has 11 amino acids. The V gene lost 4 bases and the J gene lost 5 bases, with 5 bases spanning the gap. The CDR3 sequence: CASSTYTEAFF. CDR3 DNA: TGTGCCAGTAGTACTTATACTGAAGCTTTCTTT.

In this sample, this clone turned up a few times. This sequence joins TRBV19 and TRBJ2-2; TRBD1 matches 7 bases. The germline CDR1 and CDR2 sequences are LNHDA and SQIVND (reference sequence). V trimming: 3 bases; J trimming: 3 bases; junction bases outside the gene matches: 4. The CDR3 contains 15 residues. CDR3 sequence: CASSIRGSDTGELFF. CDR3 DNA sequence: TGTGCCAGTAGTATCAGGGGGTCGGACACCGGGGAGCTGTTTTTT.

This clone has more than one count but fewer than ten. DNA for the CDR3: TGTGCCAGCAGCTTAATGCCGGCTAGCGGCTCCTACGAGCAGTACTTC. Translating gives CASSLMPASGSYEQYF. V and J are TRBV7-3 and TRBJ2-7; TRBD2 matches 7 bases. CDR3 size: 16 residues. Germline loops: CDR1 SGHTA, CDR2 FQGTGA. V trimming: 1 base; J trimming: 0 bases; junction bases outside the gene matches: 6.

This clone was observed a few times. The chain is built from TRBV9 and TRBJ2-7, with D tentatively TRBD2 (5 bases). Germline V gene data show CDR1 as SGDLS and CDR2 as YYNGEE. The V end was cut by 7 bases, the J end by 2 bases, with 10 bases between. This CDR3 comprises 12 residues. The DNA for the CDR3 is TGTGCCAGCGGGAGTCCGCCCTACGAGCAGTACTTC. Translation gives CASGSPPYEQYF.

This clone was seen only a few times. The chain joins TRBV5-1 to TRBJ2-2, with no clear D. The V gene's germline CDR1 is SGHRS and CDR2 YFSETQ. V lost 0 bases and J lost 5, with 14 bases in between. The CDR3 consists of 16 residues. CDR3 loop: CASSLGRSKRTGELFF. The CDR3 DNA follows: TGCGCCAGCAGCTTGGGTCGGAGCAAAAGAACCGGGGAGCTGTTTTTT. Looking up the rest from reference TRBV5-1 and TRBJ2-2 gives the full variable domain: KAGVTQTPRYLIKTRGQQVTLSCSPISGHRSVSWYQQTPGQGLQFLFEYFSETQRNKGNFPGRFSGRQFSNSRSEMNVSTLELGDSALYLCASSLGRSKRTGELFFGEGSRLTVL.

The gene calls are TRBV28 and TRBJ1-5; D uncertain. Germline V gene lookup returns CDR1 MDHEN and CDR2 SYDVKM. This CDR3 is built from 14 residues. The V end was cut by 6 bases, the J end by 4 bases, with 13 bases between. CDR3 coding DNA: TGTGCCAGCAGGGGTTCGGGGTGGAATCAGCCCCAGCATTTT. Its protein is CASRGSGWNQPQHF.

This clone was found many times. The chain links TRBV7-9 to TRBJ1-1; TRBD1 matches at 7 bases. Per germline, CDR1 SEHNR and CDR2 FQNEAQ (reference sequence). CDR3 size: 14 residues. Germline trimming cut 2 bases from V and 4 bases from J; bases unmatched to any gene: 4. The CDR3 here is CASSLQGGGTEAFF. The CDR3 coding sequence is TGTGCCAGCAGCTTACAGGGGGGTGGCACTGAAGCTTTCTTT.

This clone has a count of ten or more. CDR3 amino acids: CASSQEGLAGGPEYF. The CDR3 region has the DNA TGCGCCAGCAGCCAAGAGGGACTAGCGGGAGGCCCCGAGTACTTC. The chain uses TRBV4-1 and TRBJ2-7; 15 nucleotides match TRBD2. Germline-derived CDR1 and CDR2 are MGHRA and YSYEKL. The trim removed 0 bases at V and 11 bases at J, leaving 5 bases unmatched. The CDR3 consists of 15 residues.

This clone has only a few counts. This chain connects TRBV4-1 to TRBJ2-3; 10 nucleotides align to TRBD2. V gave up 4 bases and J gave up 0 bases; unmatched junction bases: 7. The germline gives CDR1 MGHRA, CDR2 YSYEKL. The CDR3 is 17 residues long. The CDR3: CASSRRLAGTSTDTQYF. Here the CDR3 DNA reads TGCGCCAGCAGCCGAAGACTAGCGGGCACTAGCACAGATACGCAGTATTTT.

J is TRBJ2-1 and V is TRBV11-3; TRBD2 is a possible D gene (5 bases). This CDR3 is 15 amino acids long. Germline V lookup: CDR1 SGHNT, CDR2 YENEEA. The V end lost 1 base, the J end lost 8 bases, and 15 bases lay between the germline ends. In DNA, the CDR3 is TGTGCCAGCAGCTTAGTGGGAGTAAATATGTATGAGCAGTTCTTC. It yields the protein CASSLVGVNMYEQFF.

This chain joins TRBV5-1 and TRBJ2-2; the D gene is possibly TRBD2 (6 bases). V lost 2 bases, J lost 2 bases, and 10 bases lay in between. Looked up from germline, CDR1 is SGHRS and CDR2 is YFSETQ. The CDR3 spans 15 residues. The CDR3 nucleotides are TGCGCCAGCAGCTTATCGGCGGGAAACACCGGGGAGCTGTTTTTT. Encoded protein: CASSLSAGNTGELFF. The full variable domain, rest sourced from reference TRBV5-1 and TRBJ2-2, is KAGVTQTPRYLIKTRGQQVTLSCSPISGHRSVSWYQQTPGQGLQFLFEYFSETQRNKGNFPGRFSGRQFSNSRSEMNVSTLELGDSALYLCASSLSAGNTGELFFGEGSRLTVL.

The chain combines TRBV6-5 with TRBJ2-7; D is uncertain. The V end was cut by 1 base, the J end by 7 bases, with 11 bases between. This CDR3 is built from 13 residues. Germline V gene data show CDR1 as MNHEY and CDR2 as SVGAGI. DNA of the CDR3: TGTGCCAGCAGTTACTACCTCGGTCGGGAGCAGTACTTC. It is translated as CASSYYLGREQYF.

The chain joins TRBV28 to TRBJ1-1; D is undetermined. The CDR3 runs to 14 residues. The V gene's germline CDR1 is MDHEN and CDR2 SYDVKM. V lost 7 bases and J lost 5, with 17 bases in between. The CDR3 is CASTPPSRWTEAFF. The CDR3 region has the DNA TGTGCCAGCACCCCGCCGAGCCGTTGGACTGAAGCTTTCTTT.

The chain carries TRBV13 and TRBJ2-2; 11 bases match TRBD2. Trimming took 5 bases from V and 2 from J; bases not matched to a gene: 4. Germline CDR1 is PRHDT and CDR2 is FYEKMQ (reference sequence). The length of the CDR3 is 16 residues. CDR3 nucleotides: TGTGCCAGCAGCCCTGGACTAGCGGGTAACACCGGGGAGCTGTTTTTT. It specifies CASSPGLAGNTGELFF.

The CDR3 is CASSQVTSRREQYF. CDR3 sequence (DNA): TGCGCCAGCAGCCAAGTAACTAGCCGCCGCGAGCAGTACTTC. The genes are TRBV4-1 and TRBJ2-7; TRBD2 might be the D (6 bases). This CDR3 region has 14 residues. V was trimmed by 1 base and J by 6 bases, leaving 13 bases between them. The germline V gene has CDR1 MGHRA and CDR2 YSYEKL.

This clone was picked up a small number of times. The V and J genes are TRBV9 and TRBJ2-5; TRBD2 matches at 9 bases. This CDR3 spans 15 amino acids. The ends lost 2 bases at V and 1 base at J; junction bases unmatched: 3. The germline gives CDR1 SGDLS, CDR2 YYNGEE. The CDR3 nucleotides are TGTGCCAGCAGCGTGACTAGCGGAACCCAAGAGACCCAGTACTTC. Its protein is CASSVTSGTQETQYF. Using reference TRBV9 and TRBJ2-5 for the parts outside the CDR3, the full variable domain is DSGVTQTPKHLITATGQRVTLRCSPRSGDLSVYWYQQSLDQGLQFLIQYYNGEERAKGNILERFSAQQFPDLHSELNLSSLELGDSALYFCASSVTSGTQETQYFGPGTRLLVL.

This clone was detected only a few times. This rearrangement joins TRBV29-1 to TRBJ2-1, with TRBD2 identical over 13 bases. Germline CDR1 is SQVTM and CDR2 is ANQGSEA. V shed 7 bases and J 7 bases; nucleotides not matched to a gene: 10. This CDR3 region has 15 residues. In DNA, the CDR3 is TGCAGCGCAATTAGGACTAGCGGGAGTGGGAATGAGCAGTTCTTC. This sequence encodes CSAIRTSGSGNEQFF.

The chain uses TRBV5-4 and TRBJ2-3; 8 nucleotides agree with TRBD1. Germline V gene sequence: CDR1 SGHNT, CDR2 YYREEE (reference sequence). The CDR3 extends over 16 amino acids. Trimming removed 1 base from V and 2 bases from J; junction bases left unmatched: 6. The CDR3, as DNA: TGTGCCAGCAGCTTGAAGCAGGGGGCGATCACAGATACGCAGTATTTT. This encodes CASSLKQGAITDTQYF.

This clone was seen a single time. The V gene is TRBV7-9, the J gene TRBJ1-2, with 8 nucleotides matching TRBD1. The V and J ends lost 5 bases and 5 bases, in that order; junction bases with no gene match: 7. In germline, CDR1 is SEHNR, CDR2 FQNEAQ (reference sequence). CDR3 size: 14 residues. CDR3 residues: CASSAGQGLYGYTF. CDR3 DNA: TGTGCCAGCAGCGCCGGACAGGGCCTATATGGCTACACCTTC. Drawing the rest from reference TRBV7-9 and TRBJ1-2, the complete variable domain is DTGVSQNPRHKITKRGQNVTFRCDPISEHNRLYWYRQTLGQGPEFLTYFQNEAQLEKSRLLSDRFSAERPKGSFSTLEIQRTEQGDSAMYLCASSAGQGLYGYTFGSGTRLTVV.

This clone was observed a few times. The rearrangement uses TRBV7-2 and TRBJ2-7; a possible D gene is TRBD2 (5 bases). CDR1 is SGHTA, CDR2 FQGNSA, per germline. This CDR3 region has 16 residues. V gave up 0 bases and J gave up 2 bases, with 14 bases separating them. The CDR3 sequence: CASSLAAAGQAYEQYF. In nucleotides, the CDR3 is TGTGCCAGCAGCTTAGCGGCGGCGGGCCAAGCCTACGAGCAGTACTTC.

This clone was detected only a few times. The gene calls are TRBV30 and TRBJ2-1; 7 bases are shared with TRBD2. V shed 1 base, J shed 5 bases, and the junction held 14 bases outside the gene matches. Germline CDR1 GTSNPN, CDR2 SVGIG (reference sequence). The CDR3 sequence is 17 residues long. The CDR3 sequence is CAWSGREWGGRDNEQFF. The CDR3 bases are TGTGCCTGGAGTGGCCGAGAGTGGGGCGGGAGAGACAATGAGCAGTTCTTC.

The chain couples TRBV7-2 to TRBJ2-1; 9 nucleotides align to TRBD2. The trim removed 1 base at V and 11 bases at J, leaving 3 bases unmatched. CDR1 is SGHTA, CDR2 FQGNSA, per germline. The CDR3 is made up of 13 amino acids. DNA for the CDR3: TGTGCCAGCAGCTTAGTAACTAGCGGGCAGCAGTTCTTC. Its protein is CASSLVTSGQQFF.